This T cell receptor (beta chain) is drawn from a study of blood T cell repertoires in COVID-19 (dated by TCRdb to the early 2020s). Notes on the research overall: Collaborator samples came from the United States, Italy and Spain and covered acute and convalescent phases of COVID-19. The material from the prospective study consisted of cDNA or gDNA derived from T cells, B-cell-depleted T cells, or PBMCs. The dataset comprised deeply sampled blood TCRbeta repertoires from subjects exposed to, actively infected with, or recovered from COVID-19. The repertoires were made available in a free public database intended to serve as a resource for research on the immune response to SARS-CoV-2. The samples were drawn from two sources: the first 160 participants of the ongoing ImmuneRACE study, and 1,000 to 1,500 subjects contributed by 6 global collaborators. The sample metadata nearly always contained a de-identified subject ID, COVID-19 status, age in years and sex. Where HLA class I and class II types were available, the types were taken from metadata supplied by the sample provider, not from assay-based typing.

About this clone: The clone's antigen remains unknown. The sample holds no much larger clone one base away, and base qualities are not on file.

Each collaborating institution followed its own protocols to collect whole blood in K2EDTA tubes. Collaborator samples were shipped for TCRbeta analysis as frozen whole blood, isolated PBMCs, or DNA extracted from either sample type. What the authors observed across the whole study: How much clinical and demographic metadata was included differed by source and by participant, and the metadata was provided uncurated.

TCRbeta CDR3 regions were amplified from genomic DNA by means of the immunoSEQ Assay, a bias-controlled multiplex PCR. Under the source paper's analysis protocol: Within the assay, amplification of reference gene primers was used to estimate how many nucleated cells each sample contained. To quantify the absolute abundance of each unique TCRbeta CDR3 rearrangement, sequence reads were collapsed and filtered. For each sample, productive Simpson clonality was calculated as the square root of Simpson's diversity index over productive rearrangements. TCRdb re-hosts the immuneACCESS table, in-frame sequences only. Its copies lack some clones; in the studies checked, an unresolved V gene accounts for under half of them, and the cause for the rest is not known. Clone size and V and J calls were adopted from that table, with D and trimming inferred from the DNA. A total of hundreds of thousands of clones appear in this sample, around 82% of them only once. The ten largest make up approximately 5.4% of the sample.

The clonotype was recovered from an elderly man with acute or convalescent COVID-19. Sequencing was performed on peripheral blood.

The sequenced DNA is TGCGCCAGCAGCCAAGAACAGAACTCCTACGAGCAGTACTTC. This sequence encodes CASSQEQNSYEQYF. This sequence uses TRBV4-1 and TRBJ2-7; the D gene assignment is ambiguous. From the germline V gene, CDR1 is MGHRA and CDR2 is YSYEKL. Between the V and J ends, shortened by 0 bases and 0 bases respectively, the junction contains 6 bases. The CDR3 has 14 amino acids, counting the end cysteine and phenylalanine. This entry keeps only the CDR3 DNA: 42 bases, framed from base 1.